This T cell receptor beta chain was retrieved from a study of spatial heterogeneity in lung cancer (dated by TCRdb to the late 2010s). Broadly, across the study: Beta-chain transcripts were consistently detected in greater numbers than alpha-chain transcripts, which likely reflects a higher abundance of beta-chain transcripts. In the raw uncorrected reads, each unique combination of TCR and UMI appeared more than ten times on average. The study quantitatively compared TCR alpha and beta repertoires across multiple tumor regions, matched nontumor lung and blood in non-small cell lung cancer. The study linked features of the TCR repertoire to counts of nonsynonymous mutations, which were determined by whole-exome sequencing of tumor tissue. At surgery, about 210 tumor regions, approximately 64 matched nontumor lung samples and 45 to 60 PBMC samples were TCR-sequenced for both alpha and beta chains. Study-wide findings and limitations: Ubiquitous expanded tumor TCRs showed up in blood more often at tumor resection than at routine follow-up. Additional single-cell paired TCR alpha and beta sequencing was considered necessary to confirm, at a functional level, the hypothesis that regional TCRs recognize regional mutations.

Libraries were built with 5' RACE. TCRdb names NextSeq 500 as the instrument used. To allow correction of PCR and sequencing errors, the TCR library protocol tagged every TCR cDNA molecule with a unique molecular identifier. The published analysis was carried out like this. TCR identification, UMI-based error correction and CDR3 extraction were performed with Decombinator tools. Expanded TCRs were defined as those above a frequency of 2 per 1,000, corresponding to the top 1% of the tumor frequency distribution. Each repertoire was subsampled 100 times to 5,000 TCRs, after which Renyi diversity was computed with the R vegan package. CDR3 similarity networks were constructed using string-kernel similarity of amino acid triplets, with links drawn between CDR3s whose pairwise similarity was above 0.82. The public reads were quality trimmed at Q25 with fastp and then assembled into clones with MiXCR by TCRdb, keeping productive beta chains. Here each entry gathers all rows of one CDR3 protein and keeps the most common genes and DNA. These V and J calls derive from TCRdb rather than the authors' analysis. This sample holds about 50,000 distinct CDR3 sequences; 6.5% to 8% were observed only once. Less than 15% of the sample goes to the ten largest clones.

The sample's time point label, in plain terms: sample taken at primary tumor resection. TCR sequencing used whole RNA extracted from tumor and nontumor lung tissue, or from cryopreserved PBMC samples, without cell sorting. Samples were obtained from approximately 76 patients with early-stage, untreated non-small cell lung cancer from the lung TRACERx cohort. A patient was chosen for TCR sequencing only when enough RNA was available from at least two tumor regions. As for this clonotype: Its specific antigen is unknown. The junction shows a germline mismatch at one end, possibly a read error.

The CDR3 spans 15 residues, from the cysteine through the phenylalanine. Here the CDR3 DNA is all that survives: 45 bases in frame from base 1. CDR1 and CDR2 were assigned from the germline V gene as SGHAT and FQNNGV. The specimen comprised PBMCs, sampled at surgery. Recombination linked TRBV11-2 to TRBJ1-2, and TRBD1 may be the D gene, going by 5 matching bases. This TCR came from a female donor with early-stage non-small cell lung cancer. The CDR3 here reads CASSLDHSGYYGYTF. The base sequence is TGTGCCAGCAGCTTAGATCATTCAGGGTACTACGGCTACACCTTC. With all but the CDR3 taken from the reference TRBV11-2 and TRBJ1-2 genes, the full variable domain is: EAGVAQSPRYKIIEKRQSVAFWCNPISGHATLYWYQQILGQGPKLLIQFQNNGVVDDSQLPKDRFSAERLKGVDSTLKIQPAKLEDSAVYLCASSLDHSGYYGYTFGSGTRLTVV.